The 23 T cell receptor beta chains listed next were all sequenced from one sample in a study of long-term antiretroviral therapy in people with HIV. It was version v3.0 of the immunoSEQ assay that was run at survey level. Data came from immunoSEQ multiplex PCR; TCRdb stores just in-frame clones and leaves some out. Among 6,700 or so clones listed, about 76% were seen once. The sample consisted of unsorted PBMCs, taken 0.1 years before starting antiretroviral therapy. The source is a man younger than 35 with HIV.

This clone is medium-sized by share. The V and J genes are TRBV7-9 and TRBJ1-1, with D possibly matching TRBD1 (5 bases). Trimming took 10 bases from V and 4 from J, leaving 13 bases between them. The CDR3 is 12 residues long. Germline V gene sequence: CDR1 SEHNR, CDR2 FQNEAQ (reference sequence). CDR3 in DNA: TGTGCCACAGAGTACGGGGGCACTGAAGCTTTCTTT. It translates to CATEYGGTEAFF.

The chain couples TRBV18 to TRBJ2-3; TRBD2 might be the D (5 bases). This CDR3 is built from 14 residues. Per germline, CDR1 KGHSH and CDR2 LQKENI. Trimming shortened V by 3 bases and J by 0 bases, and 7 bases separated the two germline ends. For the CDR3, the DNA is TGTGCCAGCTCACCCACTAGAAGCACAGATACGCAGTATTTT. The encoded protein is CASSPTRSTDTQYF.

This clone was detected only once. The chain combines TRBV6-1 with TRBJ2-7; D may match TRBD1 or TRBD2 (6 bases each). The CDR3 extends over 13 amino acids. Trimming left V 8 bases short and J 3 bases short, with 14 bases between. The germline gives CDR1 MNHNS, CDR2 SASEGT. This chain's CDR3 is CASAGGSYYEQYV. The CDR3 DNA reads as TGTGCCAGCGCCGGGGGCAGCTACTACGAGCAGTACGTC.

The chain links TRBV25-1 to TRBJ1-6; a weak D match, TRBD1 (6 bases). The CDR3 has 15 amino acids. The V and J ends lost 2 bases and 7 bases respectively, with 12 bases between them. Germline CDR1 is MGHDK and CDR2 is SYGVNS. The CDR3 spells CASSEKQGWNSPLHF. CDR3 DNA sequence: TGTGCCAGCAGTGAAAAGCAGGGGTGGAATTCACCCCTCCACTTT.

This clone was counted a single time. The chain combines TRBV7-3 with TRBJ2-3; D call uncertain. Trimming left V 3 bases short and J 2 bases short, with 12 bases between. From germline, CDR1 is SGHTA and CDR2 FQGTGA. The CDR3 extends over 15 amino acids. CDR3 sequence reads: CASSLVLGPTDTQYF. The CDR3 DNA sequence: TGTGCCAGCAGCTTGGTGCTAGGGCCCACAGATACGCAGTATTTT.

The J gene is TRBJ1-2, the V gene TRBV6-5; a possible D gene is TRBD1 (5 bases). Trimming stripped 6 bases from V and 5 bases from J, with 16 bases between. CDR3 size: 14 residues. The V gene's germline CDR1 is MNHEY and CDR2 SVGAGI. CDR3 sequence reads: CASRARRQGYGYTF. The DNA for the CDR3 is TGTGCCAGCAGGGCTAGACGGCAGGGATATGGCTACACCTTC.

The chain employs TRBV6-6 and TRBJ1-2; possible D gene TRBD1, 5 bases. This CDR3 has 14 residues. The germline gives CDR1 MNHNY, CDR2 SVGAGI (reference sequence). The V gene lost 4 bases and the J gene lost 0 bases, with 9 bases spanning the gap. CDR3 in DNA: TGTGCCAGCAGTTGGGTGACAGCTAACTATGGCTACACCTTC. It yields the protein CASSWVTANYGYTF.

The chain joins TRBV4-1 to TRBJ1-4; D remains ambiguous. The CDR3 covers 16 residues. Germline assignment: CDR1 MGHRA and CDR2 YSYEKL. V lost 0 bases, J lost 14 bases, and 22 bases lay in between. The DNA of the CDR3 is TGCGCCAGCAGCCAAGACTCTCTCCAAAATACAATGGGGCTGTTTTTT. Protein sequence: CASSQDSLQNTMGLFF.

The chain is built from TRBV27 and TRBJ2-1; D possibly corresponds to TRBD2 (5 bases). The CDR3 length is 14 residues. Germline values: CDR1 MNHEY, CDR2 SMNVEV (reference sequence). The V and J ends lost 5 bases and 5 bases respectively, with 13 bases between them. The DNA for the CDR3 is TGTGCCAGCAGTGCATCGGACTGGAACAATGAGCAGTTCTTC. It encodes CASSASDWNNEQFF.

The chain links TRBV6-6 to TRBJ1-2; TRBD1 aligns across 9 bases. This CDR3 region has 13 residues. Trimming cost V 5 bases and J 7 bases; bases outside gene matches: 5. CDR1 and CDR2 from the germline V gene are MNHNY and SVGAGI (reference sequence). Here the CDR3 DNA reads TGTGCCAGCAGTGGACGGGACAGGGTTGGCTACACCTTC. It encodes CASSGRDRVGYTF.

This clone is a singleton in its sample. The junction does not match germline at one end; this may be a read error. The chain links TRBV28 to TRBJ1-1; no clear D. Germline assignment: CDR1 MDHEN and CDR2 SYDVKM. This CDR3 has 12 residues. CDR3 DNA: TGTGCCAGCAGGGTTCGGAACACCGAAGCTTTCTTT. Translated: CASRVRNTEAFF.

The chain carries TRBV7-9 and TRBJ2-7, with TRBD1 matching over 7 bases. Germline lookup yields CDR1 SEHNR and CDR2 FQNEAQ (reference sequence). This CDR3 has 15 residues. Trimming cost V 2 bases and J 5 bases; bases outside gene matches: 9. The CDR3 DNA reads TGTGCCAGCAGCTTATACCCCGACAGGGCCCACGAGCAGTACGTC. This sequence encodes CASSLYPDRAHEQYV.

The chain is built from TRBV6-4 and TRBJ2-1, with a possible D match to TRBD2 (5 bases). Trimming shortened V by 3 bases and J by 6 bases, and 6 bases separated the two germline ends. The CDR3 is 12 residues long. Germline-derived CDR1 and CDR2 are MRHNA and SNTAGT. CDR3 in amino acids: CASSEEGNEQFF. The CDR3 DNA is TGTGCCAGCAGTGAAGAGGGCAATGAGCAGTTCTTC.

Of note for this clone: Relative to the germline gene, one junction end is altered; a read error may explain this. The chain uses TRBV7-9 and TRBJ2-7; 9 bases agree with TRBD1. Germline-derived CDR1 and CDR2 are SEHNR and FQNEAQ (reference sequence). This CDR3 is 14 amino acids long. The CDR3 sequence: CASSFGDRAYGQYF. In DNA form, the CDR3 reads TGTGCCAGCAGCTTTGGGGACAGGGCTTACGGGCAGTACTTC.

The V gene is TRBV7-6, the J gene TRBJ1-1; a weak D match, TRBD1 (5 bases). This CDR3 is built from 18 residues. The germline V gene encodes CDR1 SGHVS and CDR2 FNYEAQ. Trimming shortened V by 3 bases and J by 7 bases, and 27 bases separated the two germline ends. CDR3 sequence: CASSFPPTDPFLVDEAFF. The CDR3 DNA is TGTGCCAGCAGCTTTCCCCCGACAGACCCCTTTCTGGTGGATGAAGCTTTCTTT.

The chain is built from TRBV7-8 and TRBJ2-1; no firm D call. The CDR3 contains 13 residues. Germline assignment: CDR1 SGHVS and CDR2 FQNEAQ. V gave up 5 bases and J gave up 8 bases, with 13 bases separating them. DNA of the CDR3: TGTGCCAGCAGCGGATTGGGTGGGGATGAGCAGTTCTTC. Translation: CASSGLGGDEQFF.

The CDR3 loop is CASSETGYTEAFF. Here the CDR3 DNA reads TGTGCCAGCAGTGAGACAGGATACACTGAAGCTTTCTTT. The rearrangement uses TRBV28 and TRBJ1-1; perhaps TRBD1 as D (6 bases). With 5 bases removed from V and 3 bases from J, the gap between germline ends came to 10 bases. The CDR3 length is 13 residues. Germline V gene data show CDR1 as MDHEN and CDR2 as SYDVKM. The full variable domain, completed using reference TRBV28 and TRBJ1-1, is DVKVTQSSRYLVKRTGEKVFLECVQDMDHENMFWYRQDPGLGLRLIYFSYDVKMKEKGDIPEGYSVSREKKERFSLILESASTNQTSMYLCASSETGYTEAFFGQGTRLTVV.

The chain carries TRBV10-3 and TRBJ1-1; a possible D gene is TRBD1 (5 bases). Trimming removed 6 bases from V and 5 bases from J, with 13 bases in between. CDR3 size: 13 residues. The germline gives CDR1 ENHRY, CDR2 SYGVKD. The CDR3, as DNA: TGTGCCATCAGGGACACCAGAGGGACTGAAGCTTTCTTT. Its protein product is CAIRDTRGTEAFF.

The genes are TRBV18 and TRBJ2-7; TRBD2 agrees at 7 bases. This CDR3 contains 13 residues. Losses at the gene ends were 8 bases for V and 6 bases for J; bases not matched to a gene: 10. Germline V gene data show CDR1 as KGHSH and CDR2 as LQKENI. The CDR3 nucleotides read TGTGCCAGCGCTCTGACTAGCTCTGCCGAGCAGTACTTC. Translation: CASALTSSAEQYF.

V is TRBV7-6 and J is TRBJ2-7; 9 bases are shared with TRBD1. Losses at the gene ends were 5 bases for V and 1 base for J; bases not matched to a gene: 9. The germline V gene has CDR1 SGHVS and CDR2 FNYEAQ. This CDR3 region has 16 residues. CDR3 sequence (DNA): TGTGCCAGCAGCCAAATTGGGACAGGGCTTTCCTACGAGCAGTACTTC. Translation gives CASSQIGTGLSYEQYF.

The chain joins TRBV7-3 to TRBJ2-3; 8 bases map to TRBD2. Germline V lookup: CDR1 SGHTA, CDR2 FQGTGA. This CDR3 is built from 16 residues. The V and J ends lost 2 bases and 3 bases, in that order; junction bases with no gene match: 7. The CDR3 here is CASSLVVGGGTDTQYF. The CDR3 nucleotides read TGTGCCAGCAGCTTAGTGGTTGGCGGGGGGACAGATACGCAGTATTTT.

V and J are TRBV7-9 and TRBJ2-1; 7 bases line up with TRBD2. CDR1 and CDR2 from the germline V gene are SEHNR and FQNEAQ (reference sequence). The CDR3 length is 14 residues. With V trimmed by 4 bases and J by 7 bases, 7 bases remained unmatched. The CDR3 reads CASSSPSGENEQFF. The CDR3 region has the DNA TGTGCCAGCAGCTCGCCGAGCGGGGAGAATGAGCAGTTCTTC.

CDR3 DNA sequence: TGTGCCAGCAGTTACTACCCCAGTCGGGGCAATGAGCAGTTCTTC. It codes for CASSYYPSRGNEQFF. The chain combines TRBV6-5 with TRBJ2-1; a weak D match, TRBD2 (5 bases). Trimming removed 1 base from V and 6 bases from J, with 13 bases in between. This CDR3 spans 15 amino acids. Germline V gene sequence: CDR1 MNHEY, CDR2 SVGAGI.